The 25 T cell receptor beta chains presented below share a single source sample, sequenced in a study of spatial heterogeneity in lung cancer. Time point in this sample: sample taken at primary tumor resection. Unsorted whole RNA samples from tumor, nontumor lung or frozen PBMC were sequenced. TCRdb analysed the 5' RACE reads with MiXCR anew, one entry per CDR3 protein. The sample lists 20,000 to 25,000 distinct CDR3 sequences, approximately 4.4% seen once, with 6.5% to 9% in the top ten. Sequencing used PBMCs, obtained at surgery. These receptors were collected from a male donor with early-stage non-small cell lung cancer.

In its sample, this clonotype was seen a few times. CDR3 loop: CSARPTGLLEETQYF. The CDR3 DNA sequence: TGCAGTGCTAGACCTACGGGACTCTTGGAAGAGACCCAGTACTTC. V and J are TRBV20-1 and TRBJ2-5; the D gene is possibly TRBD2 (6 bases). The V end lost 2 bases, the J end lost 3 bases, and 16 bases lay between the germline ends. Germline V CDR1 and CDR2: DFQATT, SNEGSKA (reference sequence). The CDR3 covers 15 residues.

The V gene is TRBV5-1, the J gene TRBJ2-4; D might be TRBD1 or TRBD2, each matching 5 bases. CDR1 is SGHRS, CDR2 YFSETQ, per germline. The CDR3 has 14 residues. V lost 2 bases and J lost 4, with 10 bases in between. CDR3 residues: CASSFGDQKNIQYF. CDR3 nucleotide sequence: TGCGCCAGCAGCTTTGGGGACCAAAAAAACATTCAGTACTTC.

This clonotype was picked up many times. Written as DNA, the CDR3 is TGCGCCAGCAGCTTGGACGGGACAGGGAGTGCAGATACGCAGTATTTT. Translated: CASSLDGTGSADTQYF. The chain has TRBV5-1 and TRBJ2-3, with 9 positions matching TRBD1. Losses at the gene ends were 0 bases for V and 4 bases for J; bases not matched to a gene: 6. The CDR3 has 16 residues. Looked up from germline, CDR1 is SGHRS and CDR2 is YFSETQ.

This clonotype was seen more than once but under ten times. No conserved phenylalanine or tryptophan ends this CDR3, so it is likely a read error. It is unclear where the CDR3 begins or ends on the DNA, so no DNA is shown, and the CDR3 is as TCRdb lists it. V and J are TRBV20-1 and TRBJ2-1; TRBD2 was called by the table and not checked on the DNA. Ends included, the CDR3 has 14 residues. The germline V gene encodes CDR1 DFQATT and CDR2 SNEGSKA (reference sequence). CDR3 region: CSAGRGLAGGSLDL.

Many counts were recorded for this clonotype. The J gene is TRBJ1-1, the V gene TRBV11-2; D is perhaps TRBD1 (5 bases). Germline assignment: CDR1 SGHAT and CDR2 FQNNGV. Trimming shortened V by 3 bases and J by 1 base, and 18 bases separated the two germline ends. The CDR3 is made up of 17 amino acids. The CDR3, as DNA: TGTGCCAGCAGCTTGAGGATGTCGGTAAGGGGGAACACTGAAGCTTTCTTT. Translated: CASSLRMSVRGNTEAFF.

This clonotype was seen ten or more times. The chain has TRBV7-9 and TRBJ2-7; TRBD2 agrees at 7 bases. After removal of 5 bases from V and 6 bases from J, the junction contained 7 bases not matched to a gene. This CDR3 spans 13 amino acids. Looked up from germline, CDR1 is SEHNR and CDR2 is FQNEAQ (reference sequence). CDR3 amino acids: CASSTVGGIEQYF. CDR3 coding DNA: TGTGCCAGCAGCACCGTGGGGGGGATCGAGCAGTACTTC. The whole variable domain, filled in from reference TRBV7-9 and TRBJ2-7, reads DTGVSQNPRHKITKRGQNVTFRCDPISEHNRLYWYRQTLGQGPEFLTYFQNEAQLEKSRLLSDRFSAERPKGSFSTLEIQRTEQGDSAMYLCASSTVGGIEQYFGPGTRLTVT.

In this sample, this clonotype turned up many times. The rearrangement links TRBV7-2 to TRBJ2-1, with a possible D match to TRBD1 (6 bases). This CDR3 spans 16 amino acids. Per the germline V gene, CDR1 is SGHTA and CDR2 is FQGNSA. Trimming left V 1 base short and J 0 bases short, with 10 bases between. CDR3 sequence reads: CASSLGGTPSYNEQFF. The CDR3 coding sequence is TGTGCCAGCAGCTTAGGTGGGACACCCTCCTACAATGAGCAGTTCTTC.

This clonotype has at least ten counts. The J gene is TRBJ2-3, the V gene TRBV12-3 or TRBV12-4, with 7 bases lining up with TRBD2. The V gene end was trimmed by 6 bases and the J gene end by 3 bases; junction bases not matched to a gene: 9. The CDR3 contains 15 residues. The CDR3 nucleotides read TGTGCCAGCAGCCAATCTAGCGGAGATACAGATACGCAGTATTTT. This translates into CASSQSSGDTDTQYF.

This clonotype showed up just a few times. The V gene is TRBV7-3, the J gene TRBJ2-5; no clear D. The CDR3 totals 14 residues. With 2 bases removed from V and 5 bases from J, the gap between germline ends came to 12 bases. Germline V gene lookup returns CDR1 SGHTA and CDR2 FQGTGA. CDR3 protein: CASSLDGPAETQYF. CDR3 bases: TGTGCCAGCAGCTTAGACGGGCCGGCCGAGACCCAGTACTTC.

This clonotype appeared many times. V and J are TRBV29-1 and TRBJ2-4, with 9 bases fitting TRBD1. The V segment lost 5 bases and the J segment 5 bases; nucleotides outside the gene matches: 7. This CDR3 has 14 amino acids. Germline lookup yields CDR1 SQVTM and CDR2 ANQGSEA. The CDR3 DNA follows: TGCAGCGTTCCCGGGACAGGGCTCCAAAACATTCAGTACTTC. It codes for CSVPGTGLQNIQYF.

In this sample, this clonotype turned up many times. V and J are TRBV5-1 and TRBJ2-7; 8 nucleotides line up with TRBD1. This CDR3 is built from 15 residues. The V segment lost 5 bases and the J segment 3 bases; nucleotides outside the gene matches: 10. Germline loops: CDR1 SGHRS, CDR2 YFSETQ. The CDR3: CASRVSDRDFYEQYF. DNA for the CDR3: TGCGCCAGCAGGGTATCGGACAGGGACTTCTACGAGCAGTACTTC.

This clonotype has ten or more counts. The rearrangement links TRBV12-3 or TRBV12-4 to TRBJ2-7; tentatively, D is TRBD1 or TRBD2 (5 bases each). The germline V and J ends were trimmed by 5 bases and 6 bases, with 17 bases remaining between them. The length of the CDR3 is 14 residues. This CDR3 reads CASSVTGLRGEQYF. In nucleotides, the CDR3 is TGTGCCAGCAGTGTAACGGGGCTTCGGGGCGAGCAGTACTTC.

This clonotype was seen ten or more times. The chain carries TRBV7-2 and TRBJ1-1; 7 bases line up with TRBD1. Germline assignment: CDR1 SGHTA and CDR2 FQGNSA. J gave up 7 bases and V 5 bases, and 10 bases lay outside the gene matches. The CDR3 has 14 amino acids. CDR3 amino acids: CASSHDGTALEAFF. CDR3 bases: TGTGCCAGCAGCCACGACGGGACAGCCCTTGAAGCTTTCTTT.

The sample holds many counts of this clonotype. The chain combines TRBV5-6 with TRBJ1-2; D is unresolved. The CDR3 spans 12 residues. CDR1 and CDR2 (germline): SGHDT, YYEEEE. V lost 5 bases and J lost 4, with 9 bases in between. DNA for the CDR3: TGTGCCAGCAGGCAACGGAGCTATGGCTACACCTTC. Its translation is CASRQRSYGYTF.

The table lists this clonotype with many counts. The V call is TRBV19, the J call TRBJ2-1; 10 positions agree with TRBD2. The CDR3 is made up of 14 amino acids. CDR1 and CDR2 from the germline V gene are LNHDA and SQIVND (reference sequence). V lost 5 bases to trimming and J lost 7 bases; unmatched junction nucleotides: 5. The CDR3 DNA reads as TGTGCCAGTAGTTCTAGCGGGAGAAGGAATGAGCAGTTCTTC. Translation: CASSSSGRRNEQFF.

The table lists this clonotype with a few counts. The chain employs TRBV15 and TRBJ2-5; D gene ambiguous. CDR3 length: 16 amino acids. Germline CDR1 LNHNV, CDR2 YYDKDF (reference sequence). Trimming left V 1 base short and J 0 bases short, with 12 bases between. The CDR3 sequence: CATSRGVGQNQETQYF. CDR3 DNA sequence: TGTGCCACCAGCAGAGGTGTTGGGCAGAACCAAGAGACCCAGTACTTC.

At least ten counts were recorded for this clonotype. CDR3: CASSSTGAHNEQFF. Here the CDR3 DNA reads TGTGCCAGCAGTTCGACCGGAGCGCACAATGAGCAGTTCTTC. The V gene is TRBV12-3 or TRBV12-4, the J gene TRBJ2-1; D is unresolved. V was trimmed by 4 bases and J by 5 bases, leaving 12 bases between them. The CDR3 has 14 amino acids.

In its sample, this clonotype was seen many times. This chain links TRBV7-2 with TRBJ2-5; D call uncertain. The CDR3 has 14 amino acids. Germline CDR1 and CDR2: SGHTA and FQGNSA. V was cut by 4 bases and J by 7 bases, with 16 bases left in between. CDR3 sequence: CASSSAEASRTQYF. DNA for the CDR3: TGTGCCAGCAGCTCAGCTGAAGCTTCTCGGACCCAGTACTTC.

This clonotype turned up a few times. The chain recombines TRBV18 with TRBJ1-6; D call uncertain. The CDR3 is 14 amino acids. Germline V gene lookup returns CDR1 KGHSH and CDR2 LQKENI. Between the trimmed V and J ends, which lost 3 bases and 7 bases, there was a span of 10 bases. The CDR3 DNA reads TGTGCCAGCTCACCCGCCGTTTCGAATTCACCCCTCCACTTT. Protein: CASSPAVSNSPLHF.

This clonotype was recorded at least ten times. V is TRBV5-8 and J is TRBJ2-5, with D uncertain. Deletions cut 4 bases from V and 5 bases from J, with 18 bases between. Germline CDR1 is SGHTS and CDR2 is YDEGEE. The CDR3 has 15 residues. The CDR3 bases are TGTGCCAGCAGCCCCCAGGTTGGGCGGAAGGAGACCCAGTACTTC. It specifies CASSPQVGRKETQYF.

The V gene is TRBV10-1, the J gene TRBJ2-1; 7 nucleotides line up with TRBD2. CDR1 WNHNN and CDR2 SYGVQD come from the germline V gene (reference sequence). V gave up 6 bases and J gave up 5 bases; unmatched junction bases: 4. The CDR3 has 13 residues. CDR3 in DNA: TGCGCCAGCAGCGCTAGCGGAGACAATGAGCAGTTCTTC. Residues: CASSASGDNEQFF.

This clonotype was seen repeatedly, ten times or more. V is TRBV20-1 and J is TRBJ1-5, with a possible D match to TRBD1 (5 bases). This CDR3 has 13 residues. V lost 3 bases and J 4 bases, leaving 10 bases between the germline ends. In germline, CDR1 is DFQATT, CDR2 SNEGSKA (reference sequence). CDR3 loop: CSASAGPNQPQHF. In DNA form, the CDR3 reads TGCAGTGCTAGCGCGGGACCAAATCAGCCCCAGCATTTT.

This clonotype has a count of ten or more. The chain combines TRBV11-2 with TRBJ2-3, with 7 positions matching TRBD2. J was trimmed by 2 bases and V by 3 bases; bases with no gene match: 8. The CDR3 runs 16 residues. Germline-derived CDR1 and CDR2 are SGHAT and FQNNGV. Here the CDR3 reads CASSLGLPMFTDTQYF. CDR3 bases: TGTGCCAGCAGCTTGGGACTACCCATGTTCACAGATACGCAGTATTTT.

For this clonotype: At one end, the junction sequence differs from germline, possibly due to a read error. This sequence joins TRBV7-3 and TRBJ2-1; 10 bases are shared with TRBD1. CDR1 is SGHTA, CDR2 FQGTGA, per germline. The CDR3 has 16 amino acids. The DNA of the CDR3 is TGTGCTAGCAGCCCTAGGGACAGGGGCTCCTACAATGAGCAGTTCTTC. It encodes CASSPRDRGSYNEQFF. Full variable domain (outside the CDR3, taken from reference TRBV7-3 and TRBJ2-1): GAGVSQTPSNKVTEKGKYVELRCDPISGHTALYWYRQSLGQGPEFLIYFQGTGAADDSGLPNDRFFAVRPEGSVSTLKIQRTERGDSAVYLCASSPRDRGSYNEQFFGPGTRLTVL.

This clonotype showed up many times. J is TRBJ1-1 and V is TRBV7-2; D call uncertain. The length of the CDR3 is 14 residues. V lost 2 bases and J 4 bases, leaving 11 bases between the germline ends. The germline CDR1 and CDR2 sequences are SGHTA and FQGNSA. The CDR3 DNA sequence: TGTGCCAGCAGCTTACTCGCGGGGAGCACTGAAGCTTTCTTT. It translates to CASSLLAGSTEAFF.